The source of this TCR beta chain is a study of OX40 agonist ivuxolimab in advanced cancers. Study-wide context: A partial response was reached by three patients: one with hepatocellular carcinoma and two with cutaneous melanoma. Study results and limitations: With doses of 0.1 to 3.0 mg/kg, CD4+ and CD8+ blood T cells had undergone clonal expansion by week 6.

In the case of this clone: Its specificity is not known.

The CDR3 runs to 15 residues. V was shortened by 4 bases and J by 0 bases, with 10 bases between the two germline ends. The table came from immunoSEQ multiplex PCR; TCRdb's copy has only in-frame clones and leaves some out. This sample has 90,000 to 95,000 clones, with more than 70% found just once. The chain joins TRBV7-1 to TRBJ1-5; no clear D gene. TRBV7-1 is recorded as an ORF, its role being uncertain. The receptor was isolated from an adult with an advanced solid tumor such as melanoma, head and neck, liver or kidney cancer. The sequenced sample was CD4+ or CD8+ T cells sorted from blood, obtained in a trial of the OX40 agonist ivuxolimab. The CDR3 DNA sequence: TGTGCCAGCAGCTTAGCGGGAGGTAGCAATCAGCCCCAGCATTTT. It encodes CASSLAGGSNQPQHF.